Listed below are T cell receptor beta chains from one sample, sequenced in a study of blood T cell repertoires in COVID-19. Produced via immunoSEQ multiplex PCR; TCRdb's table is partial and in-frame only. In the table there are roughly 50,000 clones, about 90% of which are singletons. Specimen: peripheral blood. These receptors originate from a human donor in a cohort sampled during active COVID-19. Each CDR3 is given with its conserved first and last residue. D genes are given only for firm matches. Expanded clones are given a class, and other clones once, few, many or no size at all.

j_call clone_size d_call v_call cdr3_aa cdr3_nt
TRBJ2-5 NA NA TRBV28 CASSSRHFGETQYF TGTGCCAGCAGTTCGCGACATTTTGGAGAGACCCAGTACTTC
TRBJ1-4 NA TRBD1 TRBV28 CASSLLRTGGLKLFF TGTGCCAGCAGTTTGCTCCGGACAGGGGGCTTGAAACTGTTTTTT
TRBJ1-2 NA NA TRBV18 CASSPNNDYGYTF TGTGCCAGCTCACCAAACAACGACTATGGCTACACCTTC
TRBJ2-3 NA TRBD2 TRBV3-1/TRBV3-2 CASSQAGTSGGLSTDTQYF TGTGCCAGCAGCCAAGCTGGAACTAGCGGGGGGCTCAGCACAGATACGCAGTATTTT
TRBJ2-7 NA TRBD2 TRBV7-2 CASSLERGRIEQYF TGTGCCAGCAGCTTAGAGCGGGGGCGGATCGAGCAGTACTTC
TRBJ2-5 NA NA TRBV4-1 CASSQEAQETQYF TGCGCCAGCAGCCAAGAGGCCCAGGAGACCCAGTACTTC
TRBJ1-2 NA NA TRBV6-5 CAIRFGGNYGYTF TGTGCCATACGCTTCGGGGGAAACTATGGCTACACCTTC
TRBJ1-1 NA NA TRBV7-9 CASSAQPGQNTEAFF TGTGCCAGCAGCGCCCAGCCGGGACAGAACACTGAAGCTTTCTTT
TRBJ2-1 NA TRBD2 TRBV10-3 CAISERGLAGVDEQFF TGTGCCATCAGTGAGAGGGGACTAGCGGGGGTAGATGAGCAGTTCTTC
TRBJ2-7 NA NA TRBV29-1 CSVAIGVAYEQYF TGCAGCGTTGCAATAGGGGTGGCGTACGAGCAGTACTTC
TRBJ2-5 NA TRBD2 TRBV3-1/TRBV3-2 CASSQTGGAQYF TGTGCCAGCAGCCAGACCGGGGGGGCCCAGTACTTC
TRBJ1-2 NA TRBD1 TRBV6-6 CASSYPTGGNYGYTF TGTGCCAGCAGTTACCCGACAGGGGGTAACTATGGCTACACCTTC
TRBJ2-3 NA NA TRBV29-1 CSVEADTNTDTQYF TGCAGCGTTGAAGCGGACACCAACACAGATACGCAGTATTTT
TRBJ1-4 NA NA TRBV7-2 CASSSGGRGSKLFF TGTGCCAGCAGCTCAGGAGGGCGGGGCTCAAAACTGTTTTTT
TRBJ1-5 NA TRBD1 TRBV30 CAVTSGQDNNQPQHF TGTGCCGTAACATCGGGACAGGACAACAATCAGCCCCAGCATTTT
TRBJ2-5 NA NA TRBV15 CATSRDRGAETQYF TGTGCCACCAGCAGAGATCGGGGGGCAGAGACCCAGTACTTC
TRBJ2-5 NA TRBD1 TRBV7-3 CASSQTGVETQYF TGTGCCAGCAGCCAGACAGGGGTCGAGACCCAGTACTTC
TRBJ1-1 NA NA TRBV30 CAWVREWATEAFF TGTGCCTGGGTCAGGGAATGGGCCACTGAAGCTTTCTTT
TRBJ2-7 NA NA TRBV7-2 CASSLKSGPYEQYF TGTGCCAGCAGCCTTAAAAGCGGACCCTACGAGCAGTACTTC
TRBJ1-2 NA NA TRBV29-1 CSVVSSFFLGATGGYTF TGCAGCGTTGTTTCAAGTTTCTTCTTGGGGGCTACGGGTGGCTACACCTTC
TRBJ2-4 NA TRBD2 TRBV5-8 CASSERLAGGRKNIQYF TGTGCCAGCAGCGAAAGACTAGCGGGGGGGCGAAAAAACATTCAGTACTTC
TRBJ1-2 NA NA TRBV29-1 CSASIDRNYGYTF TGCAGCGCTAGTATCGACAGGAACTATGGCTACACCTTC
TRBJ1-1 NA NA TRBV5-8 CASRWEGWTANTEAFF TGTGCCAGCAGGTGGGAGGGATGGACAGCGAACACTGAAGCTTTCTTT
TRBJ2-1 few NA TRBV7-9 CASSLWTAYNEQFF TGTGCCAGCAGCCTGTGGACAGCATACAATGAGCAGTTCTTC
TRBJ1-2 NA NA TRBV15 CATSRDAKNRLYYGYTF TGTGCCACCAGCAGAGATGCCAAGAACAGGCTATACTATGGCTACACCTTC
TRBJ2-1 NA NA TRBV9 CASSVVGSRGEQFF TGTGCCAGCAGCGTAGTGGGTAGCCGGGGTGAGCAGTTCTTC
TRBJ2-3 NA TRBD2 TRBV19 CASSIRSPSGGQWDTQYF TGTGCCAGTAGTATCCGCTCGCCAAGCGGGGGGCAATGGGATACGCAGTATTTT
TRBJ2-1 NA TRBD2 TRBV3-1/TRBV3-2 CASSQDLAGGADEQFF TGTGCCAGCAGCCAAGATCTCGCGGGGGGGGCTGATGAGCAGTTCTTC
TRBJ2-7 NA NA TRBV5-6 CASSLDLLMNYEQYF TGTGCCAGCAGCTTGGATCTCCTAATGAATTACGAGCAGTACTTC
TRBJ1-1 NA NA TRBV30 CAWRSTDRLLTEAFF TGTGCCTGGAGGTCTACCGACAGGCTGTTGACTGAAGCTTTCTTT
TRBJ2-6 NA NA TRBV7-8 CASTFLGRRTGANVLTF TGTGCCAGCACCTTCCTTGGGAGAAGAACTGGGGCCAACGTCCTGACTTTC
TRBJ2-2 NA TRBD1 TRBV11-2 CASSGRGQVTGELFF TGTGCCAGCAGCGGCCGGGGACAGGTGACCGGGGAGCTGTTTTTT
TRBJ1-1 NA NA TRBV5-1 CASSPRRTALNTEAFF TGCGCCAGCAGCCCGCGTAGGACAGCCCTGAACACTGAAGCTTTCTTT
TRBJ2-1 NA NA TRBV6-2/TRBV6-3 CASSQQGNYNEQFF TGTGCCAGCAGCCAACAGGGAAACTACAATGAGCAGTTCTTC
TRBJ2-1 NA NA TRBV4-2 CASSQGLGRDGNEQFF TGTGCCAGCAGCCAAGGGCTGGGGCGGGATGGAAATGAGCAGTTCTTC
TRBJ1-4 once NA TRBV27 CASSLQGSEKLFF TGTGCCAGCTCCCTGCAGGGGAGTGAAAAACTGTTTTTT
TRBJ1-4 NA NA TRBV30 CAWRTVGATNEKLFF TGTGCCTGGAGGACAGTCGGTGCAACTAATGAAAAACTGTTTTTT
TRBJ2-5 NA TRBD1 TRBV7-6 CASSLPPEGAVETQYF TGTGCCAGCAGCTTACCTCCCGAGGGGGCCGTAGAGACCCAGTACTTC
TRBJ2-1 NA TRBD1 TRBV7-3 CASSLTGDSYNEQFF TGTGCCAGCAGCTTGACAGGGGACTCCTACAATGAGCAGTTCTTC
TRBJ2-5 NA TRBD1 TRBV30 CAWNPDRGETQYF TGTGCCTGGAATCCGGACAGGGGTGAGACCCAGTACTTC
TRBJ1-2 few TRBD1 TRBV2 CATTPGQAYGYTF TGTGCCACCACACCGGGACAGGCCTATGGCTACACCTTC
TRBJ1-1 NA NA TRBV6-6 CASSDQGHRNTEAFF TGTGCCAGCAGTGACCAAGGACACCGGAACACTGAAGCTTTCTTT
TRBJ1-4 NA NA TRBV3-1/TRBV3-2 CASSLSDSGEKLFF TGTGCCAGCAGCCTTTCGGACAGTGGAGAAAAACTGTTTTTT
TRBJ2-6 NA TRBD2 TRBV3-1/TRBV3-2 CASSQVRGPRGGAWANVLTF TGTGCCAGCAGCCAAGTCCGGGGCCCCCGGGGGGGGGCGTGGGCCAACGTCCTGACTTTC
TRBJ1-1 NA TRBD1 TRBV5-1 CASSPPGQGIKAFF TGCGCCAGCAGCCCCCCGGGACAGGGCATTAAAGCTTTCTTT
TRBJ2-7 NA TRBD2 TRBV15 CATSEGLAGSYEQYF TGTGCCACCAGCGAGGGACTAGCGGGCTCCTACGAGCAGTACTTC
TRBJ2-5 NA TRBD2 TRBV7-6 CASSPTPPPRVLAEKETQYF TGTGCCAGCAGCCCGACACCTCCCCCGAGAGTACTAGCGGAGAAAGAGACCCAGTACTTC
TRBJ1-2 NA TRBD1 TRBV10-3 CAISESGTGGQSGGYTF TGTGCCATCAGTGAGTCGGGGACAGGCGGACAATCGGGTGGCTACACCTTC
TRBJ2-7 NA TRBD2 TRBV30 CAWSVRGTSGGNEQYF TGTGCCTGGAGTGTACGAGGGACTAGCGGGGGAAACGAGCAGTACTTC
TRBJ1-5 few NA TRBV20-1 CSASSFVNQPQHF TGCAGTGCTAGTTCGTTCGTCAATCAGCCCCAGCATTTT
TRBJ1-5 NA NA TRBV18 CASSPPGGAHQPQHF TGTGCCAGCTCACCACCGGGGGGGGCGCATCAGCCCCAGCATTTT
TRBJ1-4 NA NA TRBV19 CASSRPQATNEKLFF TGTGCCAGTAGTAGACCACAGGCAACTAATGAAAAACTGTTTTTT
TRBJ2-5 NA TRBD2 TRBV18 CASSPASGGQETQYF TGTGCCAGCTCACCGGCTAGCGGGGGGCAAGAGACCCAGTACTTC
TRBJ1-1 NA NA TRBV28 CASSLTIDTEAFF TGTGCCAGCAGTTTAACGATAGACACTGAAGCTTTCTTT
TRBJ2-2 NA NA TRBV4-1 CASSQPYTGELFF TGCGCCAGCAGCCAACCCTACACCGGGGAGCTGTTTTTT
TRBJ2-1 NA NA TRBV13 CASSRRTQGGHEQFF TGTGCCAGCAGCCGCCGAACCCAGGGTGGCCATGAGCAGTTCTTC
TRBJ2-5 NA TRBD2 TRBV2 CASSVQLAGEQETQYF TGTGCCAGCAGTGTGCAACTAGCGGGGGAGCAAGAGACCCAGTACTTC